The sequence of this TCR beta chain was determined in a study of T-cell reconstitution after alpha-beta-depleted transplantation in children. Molecular barcoding with unique molecular identifiers was used for the TCRbeta library. TCRdb recomputed calls from the PCR reads with MiXCR, one row per CDR3 protein. The sample has some 550,000 distinct CDR3 sequences, about 17% seen once; the top ten hold approximately 3%. This clonotype was seen more than once but under ten times. V lost 2 bases, J lost 9 bases, and 6 bases stayed unmatched. Germline CDR1 reads MRHNA; CDR2 reads SNTAGT. The CDR3 loop spans 14 amino acids.

The source of this sequence is a human donor who donated a stem cell graft to a child with acute lymphoblastic leukemia. The sample in question was PBMCs from the stem cell graft donor, obtained from the stem cell graft. V gene TRBV6-4 combines with J gene TRBJ2-1; 8 bases match TRBD2. For the CDR3, the DNA is TGTGCCAGCAGTGACGGCGGGAGGTCGAGTGAGCAGTTCTTC. This encodes CASSDGGRSSEQFF.